The 20 T cell receptor beta chains below were found in one sample sequenced in a study of cytomegalovirus exposure and HLA in healthy donors (dated by TCRdb to the late 2010s). The method behind the library was the immunoSEQ multiplex PCR assay. For the multiplex PCR, a mixture combining 60 forward primers for TCR Vbeta segments and 13 reverse primers for TCR Jbeta segments was used. This immuneACCESS table, as held by TCRdb, lists in-frame sequences with V and J called but not all clones. Of the missing ones, under half trace to an unresolved V gene in checked studies; the others have no known cause. The sample includes about 140,000 clones, with around 80% observed a single time. The top ten clones comprise 6.5% of the sample. Sequences were obtained from PBMCs. The receptors here all came from a man between 40 and 49 years old in good health and CMV-seropositive.

The gene calls are TRBV9 and TRBJ2-1; 11 bases are shared with TRBD2. The CDR3 spans 17 residues. The germline CDR1 and CDR2 sequences are SGDLS and YYNGEE. Unmatched junction bases numbered 12, after V lost 3 bases and J lost 7 bases. The CDR3 is CASSAHALAGGRNEQFF. In DNA, the CDR3 is TGTGCCAGCAGCGCGCACGCCTTAGCGGGAGGGAGGAATGAGCAGTTCTTC.

This sequence joins TRBV19 and TRBJ2-1; 9 bases agree with TRBD1. The CDR3 loop spans 15 amino acids. V lost 7 bases and J lost 6; bases outside the gene matches: 10. Germline CDR1 LNHDA, CDR2 SQIVND (reference sequence). The CDR3 loop is CASTDRDRVFNEQFF. The CDR3 nucleotides read TGTGCCAGTACCGACCGGGACAGGGTCTTCAATGAGCAGTTCTTC.

Only a few counts were recorded for this clone. This chain connects TRBV6-1 to TRBJ1-1; tentatively, D is TRBD1 (5 bases). The CDR3 extends over 14 amino acids. Per germline, CDR1 MNHNS and CDR2 SASEGT. Deletions cut 3 bases from V and 5 bases from J, with 13 bases between. The DNA for the CDR3 is TGTGCCAGCAGTGATCAGGGTATTGAGACTGAAGCTTTCTTT. As protein: CASSDQGIETEAFF.

This clone has a single count. Sequence at one end of the junction differs from germline and may be a read error. At the DNA level, this CDR3 is encoded by other sequences in the same sample as well. The V gene is TRBV9, the J gene TRBJ1-2; D is perhaps TRBD1 (6 bases). The V gene's germline CDR1 is SGDLS and CDR2 YYNGEE. The CDR3 sequence is 14 residues long. DNA for the CDR3: TGCGCCAGCAGCGTAGGGGGGGAAAACTATGGCTACACCTTC. It yields the protein CASSVGGENYGYTF.

The chain carries TRBV19 and TRBJ1-1; the D gene is possibly TRBD1 (5 bases). Germline CDR1 and CDR2: LNHDA and SQIVND (reference sequence). The ends were cut back, 5 bases at V and 5 bases at J, with 24 bases in the middle. The CDR3 is 17 amino acids. The CDR3, as DNA: TGTGCCAGTAGTCTTCCATCCCGCTGGGGCATTCGGACTGAAGCTTTCTTT. Translated, it gives CASSLPSRWGIRTEAFF.

The chain uses TRBV5-1 and TRBJ2-7, with D unclear. Deletions cut 0 bases from V and 3 bases from J, with 16 bases between. The CDR3 extends over 16 amino acids. The germline V gene encodes CDR1 SGHRS and CDR2 YFSETQ. CDR3: CASSLGQAVQDYEQYF. In nucleotides, the CDR3 is TGCGCCAGCAGCTTGGGGCAGGCTGTCCAAGACTACGAGCAGTACTTC.

The chain has TRBV7-6 and TRBJ2-2; D gene unclear. The V gene lost 0 bases and the J gene lost 0 bases, with 8 bases spanning the gap. The CDR3 has 16 residues. The germline V gene encodes CDR1 SGHVS and CDR2 FNYEAQ. The CDR3 reads CASSLAVETNTGELFF. CDR3 DNA: TGTGCCAGCAGCTTAGCTGTAGAAACGAACACCGGGGAGCTGTTTTTT.

About this clone: The junction shows a germline mismatch at one end, possibly a read error. This chain uses TRBV2 with TRBJ2-1, with 11 bases identical to TRBD2. Germline lookup yields CDR1 SNHLY and CDR2 FYNNEI. The CDR3 is 16 residues long. Written as DNA, the CDR3 is TGTGCCAGCAGTGAACGACTAGCGGGGTCCTACAATGGGCAGTTCTTC. It specifies CASSERLAGSYNGQFF.

This chain joins TRBV5-1 and TRBJ1-1, with D possibly TRBD1 on 5 matching bases. Trimming shortened V by 6 bases and J by 3 bases, and 18 bases separated the two germline ends. Germline V gene sequence: CDR1 SGHRS, CDR2 YFSETQ. The length of the CDR3 is 15 residues. In DNA, the CDR3 is TGCGCCAGCACCGTGGTGGGGACGGGAGACACTGAAGCTTTCTTT. It translates to CASTVVGTGDTEAFF.

A word on this clone: A read error may account for a junction end that differs from germline. The CDR3 DNA reads as TGTGCCAGCAGCTCCTCTGGGGGGATTCCTAACTTC. Translating gives CASSSSGGIPNF. This rearrangement joins TRBV13 to TRBJ2-5; D possibly corresponds to TRBD2 (6 bases). This CDR3 region has 12 residues. CDR1 and CDR2 (germline): PRHDT, FYEKMQ (reference sequence). The entire variable domain, with the rest obtained from reference TRBV13 and TRBJ2-5, is as follows: AAGVIQSPRHLIKEKRETATLKCYPIPRHDTVYWYQQGPGQDPQFLISFYEKMQSDKGSIPDRFSAQQFSDYHSELNMSSLELGDSALYFCASSSSGGIPNFGPGTRLLVL.

V usage is TRBV9 and J usage is TRBJ2-7; 7 bases are a match to TRBD1. The junction had 4 bases not matched to a gene; V was cut back by 1 base and J by 0 bases. CDR3 length equals 15 residues. The germline gives CDR1 SGDLS, CDR2 YYNGEE. The CDR3 bases are TGTGCCAGCAGCGTACGGGACAGTGTCTCCTACGAGCAGTACTTC. Its translation: CASSVRDSVSYEQYF.

The CDR3 bases are TGTCCCCTCCCGGGACAGGGAGCCTATAGCAATCAGCCCCAGCATTTT. As protein: CPLPGQGAYSNQPQHF. The gene calls are TRBV10-3 and TRBJ1-5; 9 bases fit TRBD1. The CDR3 spans 16 residues. Germline V CDR1 and CDR2: ENHRY, SYGVKD.

The rearrangement joins TRBV28 to TRBJ2-7, with D tentatively TRBD1 (5 bases). The CDR3 totals 14 residues. Germline lookup yields CDR1 MDHEN and CDR2 SYDVKM. Trimming stripped 10 bases from V and 2 bases from J, with 18 bases between. The CDR3 bases are TGTGCCATCGTTACAGGCTCGCCAGCCTACGAGCAGTACTTC. This translates into CAIVTGSPAYEQYF.

The rearrangement uses TRBV5-1 and TRBJ2-1; 9 positions agree with TRBD1. Germline V gives CDR1 SGHRS, CDR2 YFSETQ. The CDR3 covers 14 residues. The V and J ends lost 4 bases and 6 bases, in that order; junction bases with no gene match: 5. As DNA, the CDR3 is TGCGCCAGCAGCGCCCGGACAGGGGTCAATGAGCAGTTCTTC. Protein product: CASSARTGVNEQFF.

This chain joins TRBV5-6 and TRBJ2-4; 8 bases fit TRBD2. V trimming: 0 bases; J trimming: 1 base; junction bases outside the gene matches: 0. CDR1 is SGHDT and CDR2 is YYEEEE in the germline V gene. CDR3 length equals 15 residues. The CDR3 region is CASSLGGRAKNIQYF. In nucleotides, the CDR3 is TGTGCCAGCAGCTTGGGCGGGAGGGCCAAAAACATTCAGTACTTC.

J is TRBJ1-4 and V is TRBV6-1; possible D gene TRBD1, 5 bases. This CDR3 is 12 amino acids long. V was cut by 4 bases and J by 11 bases, with 11 bases left in between. Germline CDR1 and CDR2: MNHNS and SASEGT. The CDR3 DNA sequence: TGTGCCAGCAGTGGGGGGGGTATGAAACTGTTTTTT. This gives the protein CASSGGGMKLFF.

The chain carries TRBV10-1 and TRBJ2-1, with TRBD1 matching 7 bases. CDR1 and CDR2 from the germline V gene are WNHNN and SYGVQD (reference sequence). CDR3 length: 14 amino acids. V lost 5 bases and J lost 5; bases outside the gene matches: 6. In DNA, the CDR3 is TGCGCCAGCAGTCATAGGGGGCTGCACAATGAGCAGTTCTTC. Encoded protein: CASSHRGLHNEQFF.

V is TRBV10-3 and J is TRBJ2-7, with D possibly being TRBD1 (5 bases). This CDR3 has 15 amino acids. Deletions cut 3 bases from V and 2 bases from J, with 14 bases between. CDR1 is ENHRY and CDR2 is SYGVKD in the germline V gene. CDR3 in amino acids: CAISDRARATYEQYF. The CDR3 region has the DNA TGTGCCATCAGTGACAGGGCCAGGGCTACCTACGAGCAGTACTTC.

The chain recombines TRBV6-1 with TRBJ2-3, with D perhaps TRBD1 (5 bases). The length of the CDR3 is 13 residues. Trimming cost V 8 bases and J 2 bases, with 11 bases left between them. Germline CDR1 MNHNS, CDR2 SASEGT. The CDR3 reads CASERGLTDTQYF. The CDR3 DNA reads as TGTGCCAGCGAAAGGGGTCTCACAGATACGCAGTATTTT.

The chain links TRBV27 to TRBJ2-3, with 9 bases that match TRBD2. J lost 0 bases, V lost 5 bases, and 12 bases had no gene match. Germline V gene sequence: CDR1 MNHEY, CDR2 SMNVEV (reference sequence). This CDR3 comprises 18 residues. The CDR3 sequence is CASSPTHAGGLSTDTQYF. Here the CDR3 DNA reads TGTGCCAGCAGTCCGACCCACGCGGGAGGGCTCAGCACAGATACGCAGTATTTT.